Described below is a single T cell receptor beta chain sequence and its context. Its antigen is not identified. This CDR3 is built from 12 residues. Germline CDR1 and CDR2: LNHDA and SQIVND (reference sequence). V lost 10 bases to trimming and J lost 1 base, with 10 bases between them. TCRdb's table, derived via immunoSEQ multiplex PCR, lists solely in-frame clones and lacks some. This sample carries around 98,000 clones, approximately 94% of them seen once, and the ten largest clones take 0.35% to 0.55%. The entry originates in a study of Tregs in tolerant kidney transplant recipients. CD4+CD25+CD127- Tregs, CD4+CD25- non-Tregs, CD4 and CD8 cells were sorted. Findings and limits, study-wide: Findings come from small patient numbers and require larger validation. Some patients' samples used different primers over time, so nucleotide sequences weren't comparable. Antigen-driven expansion was suggested because donor-specific Tregs expanded more than all Tregs in tolerant patients.

The rearrangement links TRBV19 to TRBJ1-1, with D perhaps TRBD1 (5 bases). The material sequenced was CD4+ T cells from blood, taken before the transplant. This TCR derives from a human donor who received a combined kidney and bone marrow transplant. The CDR3 DNA reads as TGTGCCAACCCGACAGCGAACACTGAAGCTTTCTTT. Protein product: CANPTANTEAFF.